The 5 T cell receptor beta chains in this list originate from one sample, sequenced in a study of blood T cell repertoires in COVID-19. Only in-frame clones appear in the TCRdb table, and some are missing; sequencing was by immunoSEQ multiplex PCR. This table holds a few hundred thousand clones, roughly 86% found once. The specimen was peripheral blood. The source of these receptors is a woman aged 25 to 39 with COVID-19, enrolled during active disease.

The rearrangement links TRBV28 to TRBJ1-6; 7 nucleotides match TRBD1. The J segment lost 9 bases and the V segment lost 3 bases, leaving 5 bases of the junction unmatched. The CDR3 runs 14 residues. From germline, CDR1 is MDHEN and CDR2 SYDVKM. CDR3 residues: CASSFRQGGSPLHF. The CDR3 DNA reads TGTGCCAGCAGTTTCCGACAGGGAGGTTCACCCCTCCACTTT.

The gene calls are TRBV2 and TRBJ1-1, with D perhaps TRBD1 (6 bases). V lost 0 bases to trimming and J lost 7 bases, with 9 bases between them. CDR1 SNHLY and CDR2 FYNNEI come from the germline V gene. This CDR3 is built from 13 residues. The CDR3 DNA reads TGTGCCAGCAGTGAAGCTTCACAGGGTGAAGCTTTCTTT. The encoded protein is CASSEASQGEAFF. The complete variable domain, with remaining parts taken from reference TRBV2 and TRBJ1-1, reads EPEVTQTPSHQVTQMGQEVILRCVPISNHLYFYWYRQILGQKVEFLVSFYNNEISEKSEIFDDQFSVERPDGSNFTLKIRSTKLEDSAMYFCASSEASQGEAFFGQGTRLTVV.

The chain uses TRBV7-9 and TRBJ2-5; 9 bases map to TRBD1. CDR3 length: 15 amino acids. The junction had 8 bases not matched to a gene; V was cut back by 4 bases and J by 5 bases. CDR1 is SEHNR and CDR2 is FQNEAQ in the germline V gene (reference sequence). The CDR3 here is CASSSTDRGGETQYF. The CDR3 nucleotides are TGTGCCAGCAGCTCAACGGACAGGGGTGGGGAGACCCAGTACTTC. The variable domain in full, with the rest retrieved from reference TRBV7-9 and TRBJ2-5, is DTGVSQNPRHKITKRGQNVTFRCDPISEHNRLYWYRQTLGQGPEFLTYFQNEAQLEKSRLLSDRFSAERPKGSFSTLEIQRTEQGDSAMYLCASSSTDRGGETQYFGPGTRLLVL.

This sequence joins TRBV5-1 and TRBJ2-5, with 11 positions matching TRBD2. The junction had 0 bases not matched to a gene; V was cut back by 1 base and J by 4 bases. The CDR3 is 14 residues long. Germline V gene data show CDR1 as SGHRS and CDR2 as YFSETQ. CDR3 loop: CASSLTSGRETQYF. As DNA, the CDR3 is TGCGCCAGCAGCTTGACTAGCGGGAGAGAGACCCAGTACTTC.

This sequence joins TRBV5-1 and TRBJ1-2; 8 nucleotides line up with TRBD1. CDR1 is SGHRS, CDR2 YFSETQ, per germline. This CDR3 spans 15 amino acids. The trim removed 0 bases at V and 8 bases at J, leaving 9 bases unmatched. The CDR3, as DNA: TGCGCCAGCAGCTTGGGCCGGGACAGGACGAGGGGCTACACCTTC. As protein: CASSLGRDRTRGYTF.